This T cell receptor beta chain emerged from a study of OX40 agonist ivuxolimab in advanced cancers. Background on the study: People who had prior anti-PD-1, anti-PD-L1 or anti-CTLA-4 therapy could take part, and around 39% had some.

The table came from immunoSEQ multiplex PCR; TCRdb's copy has only in-frame clones and leaves some out. The sample comprises 25,000 to 35,000 clones, 74% of which are singletons, and 9.5% to 15% rests with the top ten. V was trimmed by 7 bases and J by 6 bases, leaving 18 bases between them. Germline V gives CDR1 MNHEY, CDR2 SVGAGI. This CDR3 comprises 14 residues. The chain links TRBV6-5 to TRBJ1-1, with D possibly matching TRBD1 (5 bases). Specimen: CD4+ or CD8+ T cells sorted from blood, collected in a trial of the OX40 agonist ivuxolimab. The TCR comes from an adult with an advanced solid tumor such as melanoma, head and neck, liver or kidney cancer. The chain's CDR3 is CASKFSWGRAEAFF. CDR3 DNA sequence: TGTGCCAGCAAATTTAGCTGGGGGAGAGCTGAAGCTTTCTTT.